Described below is a single TCR beta chain sequence and its context. Its antigen is still unknown. This sample was taken from a study of cytomegalovirus exposure and HLA in healthy donors. Study-level points and caveats: Previous analysis showed most TCR beta V segments were productive about 90% or about 30% of the time. In a later analysis, TCR beta V- and J-gene trimming was associated with a missense DCLRE1C variant. Investigators reported 150 to 200 TCR beta chains as tied to cytomegalovirus.

Deletions cut 4 bases from V and 10 bases from J, with 16 bases between. The V gene's germline CDR1 is MNHEY and CDR2 SVGAGI. The CDR3 consists of 14 residues. A multiplex PCR was run with 60 Vbeta primers and 13 Jbeta primers. Here immunoSEQ multiplex PCR was the method, and the copy in TCRdb shows in-frame clones only, minus some. The data show 150,000 to 200,000 clones, about 65% seen once. The receptor's source is a girl under 18 in good health and CMV-seronegative. The chain carries TRBV6-5 and TRBJ1-4; D perhaps matches TRBD1 (6 bases). The sample comprised PBMCs. The CDR3 reads CASSSQGFVGKLFF. The CDR3 nucleotides read TGTGCCAGCAGTTCGCAGGGGTTCGTTGGAAAACTGTTTTTT.